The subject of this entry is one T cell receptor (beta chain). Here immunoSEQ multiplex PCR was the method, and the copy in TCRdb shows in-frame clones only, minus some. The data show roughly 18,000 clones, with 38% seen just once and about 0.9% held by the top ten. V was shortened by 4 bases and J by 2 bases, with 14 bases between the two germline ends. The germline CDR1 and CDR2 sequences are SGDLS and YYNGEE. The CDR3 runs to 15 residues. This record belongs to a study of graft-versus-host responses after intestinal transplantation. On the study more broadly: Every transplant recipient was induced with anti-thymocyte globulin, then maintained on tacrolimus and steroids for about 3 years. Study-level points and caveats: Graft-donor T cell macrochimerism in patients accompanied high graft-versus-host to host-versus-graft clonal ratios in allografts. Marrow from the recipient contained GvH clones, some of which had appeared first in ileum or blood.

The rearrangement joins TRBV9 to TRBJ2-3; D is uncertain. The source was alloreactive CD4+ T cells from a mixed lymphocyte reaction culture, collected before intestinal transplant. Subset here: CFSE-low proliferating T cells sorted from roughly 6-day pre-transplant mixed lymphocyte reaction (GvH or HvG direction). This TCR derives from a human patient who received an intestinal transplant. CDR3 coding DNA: TGTGCCAGCAGCCCAACCCTATCGTACACAGATACGCAGTATTTT. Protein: CASSPTLSYTDTQYF.